The rows below give T cell receptor beta chains drawn from one sample of a study of Graves' ophthalmopathy and Graves' hyperthyroidism. TCRdb re-derived calls from the multiplex PCR reads in MiXCR, one entry per CDR3 protein. Found here are about 420,000 distinct CDR3 sequences, around 21% of them singletons; the top ten hold 2.5% to 3.5%. Source material: peripheral blood. These receptors were taken from a woman between 18 and 30 years old with stable Graves' hyperthyroidism. The CDR3 runs from the conserved cysteine through the conserved F or W. A D gene is named only where the DNA matches it firmly. Part of the rows lack a size; the others show once, few, many or a class for expanded clones.

v_call,cdr3_length,d_call,clone_size,j_call,cdr3_aa,cdr3_nt
TRBV11-3,13,NA,NA,TRBJ1-1,CASSLEGGTEACF,TGTGCCAGCAGCTTAGAGGGCGGCACTGAAGCTTGCTTT
TRBV20-1,14,TRBD1,many,TRBJ2-7,CSAPTGTVSYEQYF,TGCAGTGCCCCAACTGGGACAGTCTCCTACGAGCAGTACTTC
TRBV7-8,13,TRBD1,many,TRBJ2-7,CASSYRGRHEQYF,TGTGCCAGCAGCTACAGGGGGCGACACGAGCAGTACTTC
TRBV25-1,16,TRBD2,many,TRBJ2-7,CASSDSTSFASYEQYF,TGTGCCAGCAGTGATTCGACTAGCTTCGCTTCCTACGAGCAGTACTTC
TRBV9,13,NA,NA,TRBJ2-5,CASSADRSETQDF,TGTGCCAGCAGCGCCGACAGGTCAGAGACCCAGGACTTC
TRBV5-1,19,NA,NA,TRBJ2-6,CASSLVPQSSFSGANVLTF,TGCGCCAGCAGCTTGGTCCCCCAGAGCTCTTTCTCTGGGGCCAACGTCCTGACTTTC
TRBV19,16,NA,many,TRBJ1-1,CASSLASPVGNTEAFF,TGTGCCAGTAGTCTGGCCAGTCCGGTAGGGAACACTGAAGCTTTCTTT
TRBV6-7,21,NA,many,TRBJ2-6,CASSSSGWVRFWSAGANVLTF,TGTGCCAGCAGTAGCAGTGGATGGGTGAGGTTCTGGTCGGCTGGGGCCAACGTCCTGACTTTC
TRBV19,15,TRBD2,many,TRBJ2-2,CASSIITSGIWELFF,TGTGCCAGTAGTATAATTACTAGCGGGATTTGGGAGCTGTTTTTT
TRBV6-5,15,NA,NA,TRBJ1-1,CASSYSPLGDTEAFF,TGTGCCAGCAGTTACTCGCCCTTGGGAGACACTGAAGCTTTCTTT